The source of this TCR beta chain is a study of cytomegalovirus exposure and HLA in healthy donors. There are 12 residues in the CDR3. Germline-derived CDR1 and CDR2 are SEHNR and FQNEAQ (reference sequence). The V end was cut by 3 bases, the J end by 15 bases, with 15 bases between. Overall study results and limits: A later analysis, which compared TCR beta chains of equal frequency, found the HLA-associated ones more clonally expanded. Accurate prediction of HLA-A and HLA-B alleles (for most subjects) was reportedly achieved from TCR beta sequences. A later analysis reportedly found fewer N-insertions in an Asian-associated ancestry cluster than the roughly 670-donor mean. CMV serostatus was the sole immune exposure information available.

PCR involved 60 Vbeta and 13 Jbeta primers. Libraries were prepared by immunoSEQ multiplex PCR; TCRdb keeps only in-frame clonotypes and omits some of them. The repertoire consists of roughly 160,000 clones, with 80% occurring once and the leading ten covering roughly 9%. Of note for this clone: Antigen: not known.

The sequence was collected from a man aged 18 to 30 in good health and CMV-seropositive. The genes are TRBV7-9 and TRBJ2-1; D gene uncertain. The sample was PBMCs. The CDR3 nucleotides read TGTGCCAGCAGCTTCCAGACTTCGGTACTGTTCTTC. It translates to CASSFQTSVLFF.